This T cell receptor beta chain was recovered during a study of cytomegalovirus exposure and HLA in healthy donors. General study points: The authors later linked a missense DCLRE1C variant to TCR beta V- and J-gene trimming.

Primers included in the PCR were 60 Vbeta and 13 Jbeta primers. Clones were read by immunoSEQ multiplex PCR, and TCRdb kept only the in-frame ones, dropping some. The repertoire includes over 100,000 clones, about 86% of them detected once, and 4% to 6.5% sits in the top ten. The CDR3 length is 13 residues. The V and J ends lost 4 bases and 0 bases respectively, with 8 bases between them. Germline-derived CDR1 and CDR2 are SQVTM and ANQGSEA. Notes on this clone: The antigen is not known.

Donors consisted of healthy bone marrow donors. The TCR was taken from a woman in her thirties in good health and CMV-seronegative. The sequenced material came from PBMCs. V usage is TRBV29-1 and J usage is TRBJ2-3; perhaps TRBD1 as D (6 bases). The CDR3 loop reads CSVGGRSTDTQYF. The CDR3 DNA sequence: TGCAGCGTTGGGGGGCGGAGCACAGATACGCAGTATTTT.